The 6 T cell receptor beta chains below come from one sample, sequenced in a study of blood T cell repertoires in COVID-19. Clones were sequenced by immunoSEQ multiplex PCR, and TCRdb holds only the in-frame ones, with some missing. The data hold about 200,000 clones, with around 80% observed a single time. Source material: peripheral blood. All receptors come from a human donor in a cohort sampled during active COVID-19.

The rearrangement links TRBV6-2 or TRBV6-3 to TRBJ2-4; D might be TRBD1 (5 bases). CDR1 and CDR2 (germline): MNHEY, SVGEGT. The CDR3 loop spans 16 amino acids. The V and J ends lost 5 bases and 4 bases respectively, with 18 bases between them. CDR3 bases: TGTGCCAGCAGTGGGGCCTACAAAGGGATGAAAAACATTCAGTACTTC. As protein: CASSGAYKGMKNIQYF.

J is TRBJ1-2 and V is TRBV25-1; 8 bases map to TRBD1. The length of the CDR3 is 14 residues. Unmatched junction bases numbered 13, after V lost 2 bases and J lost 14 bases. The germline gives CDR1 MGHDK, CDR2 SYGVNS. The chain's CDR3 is CASSEHKTGQGKTF. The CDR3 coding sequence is TGTGCCAGCAGTGAACACAAAACTGGACAGGGAAAAACCTTC.

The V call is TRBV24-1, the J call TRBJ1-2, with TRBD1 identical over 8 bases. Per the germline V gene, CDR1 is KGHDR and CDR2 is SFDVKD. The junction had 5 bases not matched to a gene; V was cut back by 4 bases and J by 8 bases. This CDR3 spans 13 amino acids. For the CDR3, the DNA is TGTGCCACCAGTGAGCCAGGGGGCTGGGGCTACACCTTC. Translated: CATSEPGGWGYTF.

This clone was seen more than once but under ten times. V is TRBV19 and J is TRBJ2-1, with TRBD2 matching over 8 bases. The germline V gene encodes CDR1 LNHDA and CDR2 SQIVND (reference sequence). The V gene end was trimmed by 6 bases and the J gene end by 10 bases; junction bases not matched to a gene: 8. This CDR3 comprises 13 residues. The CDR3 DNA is TGTGCCAGTAGATTGACTAGCGACGGCGAGCAGTTCTTC. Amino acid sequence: CASRLTSDGEQFF. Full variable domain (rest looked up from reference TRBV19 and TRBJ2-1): DGGITQSPKYLFRKEGQNVTLSCEQNLNHDAMYWYRQDPGQGLRLIYYSQIVNDFQKGDIAEGYSVSREKKESFPLTVTSAQKNPTAFYLCASRLTSDGEQFFGPGTRLTVL.

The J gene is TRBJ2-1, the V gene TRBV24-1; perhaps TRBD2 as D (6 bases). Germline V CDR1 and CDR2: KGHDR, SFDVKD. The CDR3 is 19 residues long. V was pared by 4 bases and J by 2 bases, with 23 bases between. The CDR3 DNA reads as TGTGCCACCAGTGACCCCTTTCCAACGGGAGTGGGGGCCTACAATGAGCAGTTCTTC. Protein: CATSDPFPTGVGAYNEQFF.

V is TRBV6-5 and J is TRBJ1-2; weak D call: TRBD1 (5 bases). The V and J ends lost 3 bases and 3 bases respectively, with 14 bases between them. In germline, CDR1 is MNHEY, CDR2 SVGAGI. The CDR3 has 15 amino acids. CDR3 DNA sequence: TGTGCCAGCAGTTATAGCACCACAGGTGACTATGGCTACACCTTC. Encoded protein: CASSYSTTGDYGYTF.